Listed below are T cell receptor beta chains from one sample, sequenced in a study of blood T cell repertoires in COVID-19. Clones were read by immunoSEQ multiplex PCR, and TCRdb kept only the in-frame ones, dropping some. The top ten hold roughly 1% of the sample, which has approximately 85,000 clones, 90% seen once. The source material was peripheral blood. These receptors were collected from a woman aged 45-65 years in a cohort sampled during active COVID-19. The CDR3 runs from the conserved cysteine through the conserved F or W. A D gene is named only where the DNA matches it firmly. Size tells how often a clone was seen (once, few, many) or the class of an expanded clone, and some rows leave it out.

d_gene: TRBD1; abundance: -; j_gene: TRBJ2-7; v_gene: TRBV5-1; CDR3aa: CASSLGQGPYEQYF; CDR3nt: TGCGCCAGCAGCTTGGGACAGGGACCCTACGAGCAGTACTTC
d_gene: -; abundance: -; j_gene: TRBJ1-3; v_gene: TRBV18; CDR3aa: CASSLKGGSSGNTIYF; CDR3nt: TGTGCCAGCTCACTAAAAGGGGGTTCCTCTGGAAACACCATATATTTT
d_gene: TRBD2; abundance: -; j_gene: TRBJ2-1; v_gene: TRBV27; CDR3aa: CASSSAGEGNNEQFF; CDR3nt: TGTGCCAGCAGTTCAGCGGGAGAGGGGAACAATGAGCAGTTCTTC
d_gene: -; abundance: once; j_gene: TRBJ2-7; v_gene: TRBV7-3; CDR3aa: CASSLGFGGTREQYF; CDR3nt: TGTGCCAGCAGCTTAGGATTCGGGGGAACCCGCGAGCAGTACTTC
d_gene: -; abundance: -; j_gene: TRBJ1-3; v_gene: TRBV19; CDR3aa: CASSIDGGSGDTIYF; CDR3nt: TGTGCCAGTAGTATAGATGGTGGATCGGGAGACACCATATATTTT
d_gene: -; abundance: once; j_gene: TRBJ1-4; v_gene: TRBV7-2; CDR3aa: CASSLQGLKLFF; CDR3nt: TGTGCCAGCAGCTTGCAGGGTCTGAAGCTGTTTTTT
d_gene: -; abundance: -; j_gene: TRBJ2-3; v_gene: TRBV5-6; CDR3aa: CASSLEPTDTQYF; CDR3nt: TGTGCCAGCAGCTTGGAGCCCACAGATACGCAGTATTTT
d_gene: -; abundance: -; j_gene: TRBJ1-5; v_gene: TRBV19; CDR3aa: CASSPGGEQAVRNGNQPQHF; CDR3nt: TGTGCCAGTAGTCCCGGAGGGGAACAGGCCGTCCGCAATGGCAATCAGCCCCAGCATTTT
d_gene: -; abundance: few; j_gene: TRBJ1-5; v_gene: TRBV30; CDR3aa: CAWRSTGGYQPQHF; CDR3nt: TGTGCCTGGAGAAGTACCGGGGGGTATCAGCCCCAGCATTTT
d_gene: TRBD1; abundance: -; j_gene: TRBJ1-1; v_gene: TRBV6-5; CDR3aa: CASSYSEGAETEAFF; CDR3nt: TGTGCCAGCAGTTACTCGGAGGGGGCCGAGACTGAAGCTTTCTTT
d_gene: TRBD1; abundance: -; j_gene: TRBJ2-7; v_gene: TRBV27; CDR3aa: CASSLTLGQARNYEQYF; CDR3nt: TGTGCCAGCAGTTTAACCCTGGGACAGGCGAGGAACTACGAGCAGTACTTC
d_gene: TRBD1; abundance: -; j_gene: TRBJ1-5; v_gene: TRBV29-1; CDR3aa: CSVGDRVGQPQHF; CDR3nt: TGCAGCGTTGGGGACAGGGTGGGACAGCCCCAGCATTTT
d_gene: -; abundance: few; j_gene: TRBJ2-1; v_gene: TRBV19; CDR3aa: CASSIDGATVLDNEQFF; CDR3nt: TGTGCCAGTAGTATAGATGGGGCTACGGTATTGGACAATGAGCAGTTCTTC
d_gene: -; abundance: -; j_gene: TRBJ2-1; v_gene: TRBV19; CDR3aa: CASSLWQAHRYNEQFF; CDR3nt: TGTGCCAGTAGTCTCTGGCAGGCTCACCGTTACAATGAGCAGTTCTTC
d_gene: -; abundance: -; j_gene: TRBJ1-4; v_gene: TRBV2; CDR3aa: CASSEALGQGNEKLFF; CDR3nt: TGTGCCAGCAGTGAAGCGCTGGGGCAGGGCAATGAAAAACTGTTTTTT
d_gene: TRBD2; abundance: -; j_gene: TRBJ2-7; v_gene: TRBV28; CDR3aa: CASTPGGGHEQYF; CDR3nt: TGTGCCAGCACTCCCGGCGGGGGACACGAGCAGTACTTC
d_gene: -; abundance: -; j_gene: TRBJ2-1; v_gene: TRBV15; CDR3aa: CATSPGLHNEQFF; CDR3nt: TGTGCCACCAGTCCGGGACTTCACAATGAGCAGTTCTTC
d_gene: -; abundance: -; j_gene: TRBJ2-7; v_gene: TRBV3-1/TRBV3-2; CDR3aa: CASSSPSYEQYF; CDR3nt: TGTGCCAGCAGCTCTCCCTCCTACGAGCAGTACTTC
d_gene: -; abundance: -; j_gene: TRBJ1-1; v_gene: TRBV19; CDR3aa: CASSIKSPSGGSAFF; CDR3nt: TGTGCCAGTAGTATAAAGTCCCCCTCAGGAGGGAGCGCTTTCTTT
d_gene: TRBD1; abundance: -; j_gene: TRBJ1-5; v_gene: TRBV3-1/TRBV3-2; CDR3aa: CASSRDRGIGPQHF; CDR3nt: TGTGCCAGCAGCCGCGACAGGGGGATAGGGCCCCAGCATTTT
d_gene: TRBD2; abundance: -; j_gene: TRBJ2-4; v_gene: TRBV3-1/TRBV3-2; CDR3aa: CASSQDLAGGPVIQYF; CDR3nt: TGTGCCAGCAGCCAAGATCTAGCGGGAGGGCCGGTCATTCAGTACTTC
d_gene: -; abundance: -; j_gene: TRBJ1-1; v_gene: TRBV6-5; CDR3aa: CASSYEGGTEAFF; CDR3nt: TGTGCCAGCAGTTATGAGGGGGGGACTGAAGCTTTCTTT
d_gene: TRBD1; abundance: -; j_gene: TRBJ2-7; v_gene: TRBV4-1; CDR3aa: CATSGTGLNEQYF; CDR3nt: TGCGCCACCTCCGGGACAGGGCTGAACGAGCAGTACTTC
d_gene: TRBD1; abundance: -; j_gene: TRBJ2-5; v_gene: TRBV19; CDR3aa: CASSQGAGGSSETQYF; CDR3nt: TGTGCCAGTAGTCAGGGGGCAGGGGGCAGTTCTGAGACCCAGTACTTC
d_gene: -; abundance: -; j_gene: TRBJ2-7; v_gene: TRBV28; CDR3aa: CASTSAGTPGSYEQYF; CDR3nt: TGTGCCAGCACCTCCGCCGGGACTCCGGGTTCCTACGAGCAGTACTTC
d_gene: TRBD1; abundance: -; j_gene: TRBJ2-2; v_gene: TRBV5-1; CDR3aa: CASSLFTGVRSPGELFF; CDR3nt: TGCGCCAGCAGCCTCTTCACAGGGGTTAGGTCTCCCGGGGAGCTGTTTTTT
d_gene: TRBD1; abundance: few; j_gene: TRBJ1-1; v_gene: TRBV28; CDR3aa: CASSEPGQGGFTEAFF; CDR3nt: TGTGCCAGCAGTGAACCGGGACAGGGTGGATTCACTGAAGCTTTCTTT
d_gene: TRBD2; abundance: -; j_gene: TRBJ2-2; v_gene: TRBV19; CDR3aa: CASTSGRANTGELFF; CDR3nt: TGTGCCAGTACTAGCGGGAGAGCGAACACCGGGGAGCTGTTTTTT
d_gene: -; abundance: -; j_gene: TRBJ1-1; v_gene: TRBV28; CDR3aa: CASTLQGNTEAFF; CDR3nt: TGTGCCAGCACCCTACAGGGGAACACTGAAGCTTTCTTT
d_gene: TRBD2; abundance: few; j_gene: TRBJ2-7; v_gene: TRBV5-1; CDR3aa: CASSSRDFSGRVNEQYF; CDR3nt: TGCGCCAGCAGCTCGAGAGACTTTAGCGGGAGGGTTAACGAGCAGTACTTC
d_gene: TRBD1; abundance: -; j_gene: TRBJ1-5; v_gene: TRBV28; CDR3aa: CASTFFAGQGNQPQHF; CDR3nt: TGTGCCAGCACCTTCTTCGCCGGACAGGGAAATCAGCCCCAGCATTTT
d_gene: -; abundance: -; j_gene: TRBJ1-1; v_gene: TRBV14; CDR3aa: CASSFHTGGDTEAFF; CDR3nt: TGTGCCAGCAGCTTTCACACGGGGGGGGACACTGAAGCTTTCTTT
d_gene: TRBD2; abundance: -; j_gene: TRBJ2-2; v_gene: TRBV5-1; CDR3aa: CASSREGTGELFF; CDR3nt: TGCGCCAGCAGCCGGGAGGGGACCGGGGAGCTGTTTTTT
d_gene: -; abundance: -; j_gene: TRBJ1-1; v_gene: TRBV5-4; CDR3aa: CASSLSSGEAFF; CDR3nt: TGTGCCAGCAGCTTATCCTCCGGTGAAGCTTTCTTT
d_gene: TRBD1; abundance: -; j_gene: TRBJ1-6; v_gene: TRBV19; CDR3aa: CASSIVFGDSRSPLHF; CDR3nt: TGTGCCAGTAGTATAGTTTTCGGGGACAGTCGATCACCCCTCCACTTT
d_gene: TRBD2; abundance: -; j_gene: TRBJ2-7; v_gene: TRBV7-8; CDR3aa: CASSSGLAVPTYEQYF; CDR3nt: TGTGCCAGCAGCTCCGGACTAGCGGTACCTACCTACGAGCAGTACTTC
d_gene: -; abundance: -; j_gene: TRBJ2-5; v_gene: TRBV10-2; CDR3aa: CASSEAGPKETQYF; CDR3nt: TGCGCCAGCAGTGAGGCGGGTCCTAAAGAGACCCAGTACTTC
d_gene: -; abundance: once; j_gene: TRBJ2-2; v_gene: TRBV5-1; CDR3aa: CASTPGTSNTGELFF; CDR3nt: TGCGCCAGCACCCCCGGGACTTCTAACACCGGGGAGCTGTTTTTT
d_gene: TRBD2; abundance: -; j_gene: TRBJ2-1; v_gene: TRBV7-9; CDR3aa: CASSFVGRVNNEQFF; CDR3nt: TGTGCCAGCAGCTTCGTCGGGAGGGTCAACAATGAGCAGTTCTTC
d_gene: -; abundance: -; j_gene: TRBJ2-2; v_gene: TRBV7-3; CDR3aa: CASSLLSGVNTGELFF; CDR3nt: TGTGCCAGCAGCTTACTCTCCGGAGTTAACACCGGGGAGCTGTTTTTT
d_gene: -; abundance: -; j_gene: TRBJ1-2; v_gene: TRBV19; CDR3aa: CASSMSKSWGYTF; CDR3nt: TGTGCCAGTAGCATGAGCAAGTCTTGGGGCTACACCTTC
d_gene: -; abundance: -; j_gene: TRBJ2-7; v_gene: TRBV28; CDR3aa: CASRPTGYPNYEQYF; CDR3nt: TGTGCCAGCAGACCAACAGGGTACCCCAACTACGAGCAGTACTTC
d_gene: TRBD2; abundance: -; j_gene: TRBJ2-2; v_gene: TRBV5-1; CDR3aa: CASSLGLAESMRELFF; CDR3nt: TGCGCCAGCAGCTTGGGACTAGCGGAGTCGATGCGGGAGCTGTTTTTT
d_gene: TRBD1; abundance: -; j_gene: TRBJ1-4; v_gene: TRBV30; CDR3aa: CAWSVRGTGNNEKLFF; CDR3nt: TGTGCCTGGAGTGTACGAGGGACAGGGAACAATGAAAAACTGTTTTTT
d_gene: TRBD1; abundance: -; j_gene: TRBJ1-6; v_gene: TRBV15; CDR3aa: CATRTDRDYNSPLHF; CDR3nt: TGTGCCACCAGAACCGACAGGGATTATAATTCACCCCTCCACTTT
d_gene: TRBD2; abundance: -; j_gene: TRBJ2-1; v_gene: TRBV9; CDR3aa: CASSLVSGRRNEQFF; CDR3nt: TGTGCCAGCAGTCTGGTGAGCGGGAGGCGCAATGAGCAGTTCTTC
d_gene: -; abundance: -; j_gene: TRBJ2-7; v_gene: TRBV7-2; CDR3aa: CASSLPGKIYEQYF; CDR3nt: TGTGCCAGCAGCTTACCGGGAAAAATATACGAGCAGTACTTC
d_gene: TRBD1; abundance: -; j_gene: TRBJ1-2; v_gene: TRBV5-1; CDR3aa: CASSLTSQGNYGYTF; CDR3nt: TGCGCCAGCAGCCTAACCTCACAGGGGAACTATGGCTACACCTTC
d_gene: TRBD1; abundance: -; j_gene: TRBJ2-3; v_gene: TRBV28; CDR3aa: CASNLLQGQGTDTQYF; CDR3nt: TGTGCCAGCAACCTTTTGCAGGGACAGGGAACAGATACGCAGTATTTT
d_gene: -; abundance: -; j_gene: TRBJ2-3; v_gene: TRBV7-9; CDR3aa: CASSLAQGSGTDTQYF; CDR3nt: TGTGCCAGCAGCTTAGCGCAGGGATCGGGCACAGATACGCAGTATTTT
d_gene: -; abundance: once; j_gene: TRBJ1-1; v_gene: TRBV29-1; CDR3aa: CSVSGHLNTEAFF; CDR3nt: TGCAGCGTTTCGGGACACTTGAACACTGAAGCTTTCTTT
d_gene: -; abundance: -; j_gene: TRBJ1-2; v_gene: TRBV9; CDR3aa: CASSLEPEPYGYTF; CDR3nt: TGTGCCAGCAGCCTGGAGCCAGAACCTTATGGCTACACCTTC
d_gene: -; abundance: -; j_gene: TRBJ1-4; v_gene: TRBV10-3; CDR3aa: CAISETGQLFSTNEKLFF; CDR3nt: TGTGCCATCAGTGAGACAGGACAGCTGTTTTCAACTAATGAAAAACTGTTTTTT
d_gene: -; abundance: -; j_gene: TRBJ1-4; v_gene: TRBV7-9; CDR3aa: CASSFQGNEKLFF; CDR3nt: TGTGCCAGCAGCTTCCAGGGAAATGAAAAACTGTTTTTT